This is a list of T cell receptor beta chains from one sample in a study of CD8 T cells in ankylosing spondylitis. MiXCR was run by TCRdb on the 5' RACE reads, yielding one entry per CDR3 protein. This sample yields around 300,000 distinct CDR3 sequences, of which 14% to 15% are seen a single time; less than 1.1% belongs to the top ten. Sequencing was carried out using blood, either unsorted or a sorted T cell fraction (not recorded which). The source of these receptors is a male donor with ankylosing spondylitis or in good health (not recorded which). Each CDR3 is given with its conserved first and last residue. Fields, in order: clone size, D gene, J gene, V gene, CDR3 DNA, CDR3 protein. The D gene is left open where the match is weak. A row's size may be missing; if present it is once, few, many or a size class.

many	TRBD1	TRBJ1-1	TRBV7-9	TGTGCCAGCAGCTTAGCCGGGACAGGGATTACTGAAGCTTTCTTT	CASSLAGTGITEAFF
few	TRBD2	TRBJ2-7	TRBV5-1	TGCGCCAGCAGCTCGGGCGGCGGGACTAGCTCCTACGAGCAGTACTTC	CASSSGGGTSSYEQYF
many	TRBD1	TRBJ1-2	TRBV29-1	TGCAGCGTTGACGGGGAAAGGGGGCAACGCTATGGCTACACCTTC	CSVDGERGQRYGYTF
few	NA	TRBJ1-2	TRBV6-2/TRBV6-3	TGTGCCAGCACGGGACGATCCATCTACACCTTC	CASTGRSIYTF
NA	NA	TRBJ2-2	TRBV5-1	TGCGCCAGCAGCCCGATTGGCAGGGGGGGCACCGGGGAGCTGTTTTTT	CASSPIGRGGTGELFF
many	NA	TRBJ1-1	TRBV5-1	TGCGCCAGCAGTCCCGACAGAGCGAACACTGAAGCTTTCTTT	CASSPDRANTEAFF
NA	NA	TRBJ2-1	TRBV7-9	TGTGCCAGCAGTCCTGATCGGACGTGGCATGAGCAGTTCTTC	CASSPDRTWHEQFF
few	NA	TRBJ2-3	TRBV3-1	TGTGCCAGCAGCCAAGGTCCGGGTCTGGGGACAGATACGCAGTATTTT	CASSQGPGLGTDTQYF
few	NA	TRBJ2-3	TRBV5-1	TGCGCCAGCAAGAGAAGGGGACTCCTCACAGATACGCAGTATTTT	CASKRRGLLTDTQYF
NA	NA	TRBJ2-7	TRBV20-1	TGCAGTGCGCGACTTATAAGCGTGTACGAGCAGTACTTC	CSARLISVYEQYF
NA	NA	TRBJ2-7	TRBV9	TGTGCCAGCAGCCCGGGTTCCAACGAGCAGTACTTC	CASSPGSNEQYF
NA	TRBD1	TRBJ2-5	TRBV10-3	TGTGCCATCTCCAGGGGGGAGACCCAGTACTTC	CAISRGETQYF
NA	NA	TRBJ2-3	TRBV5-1	TGCGCCAGCAGCTGGGGGGGACAGAACACAGATACGCAGTATTTT	CASSWGGQNTDTQYF
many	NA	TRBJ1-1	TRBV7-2	TGTGCCAGCAGCAAGGTCCGGCCGCAGAACACTGAAGCTTTCTTT	CASSKVRPQNTEAFF
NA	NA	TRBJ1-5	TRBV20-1	TGCAGTGCTAGCGACAGGCTTGAGAGGTTTAATCAGCCCCAGCATTTT	CSASDRLERFNQPQHF
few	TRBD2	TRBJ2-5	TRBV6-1	TGTGCCAGCAGTGATCGCGGGAGAACCGAGACCCAGTACTTC	CASSDRGRTETQYF
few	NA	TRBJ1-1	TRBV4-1	TGCGCCAGCAGCCACGCATCGTCGCCGGGTGGGACTGAAGCTTTCTTT	CASSHASSPGGTEAFF
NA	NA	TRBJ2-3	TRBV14	TGTGCCAGTAGCTACTTAGGTGGAACAGATACGCAGTATTTT	CASSYLGGTDTQYF
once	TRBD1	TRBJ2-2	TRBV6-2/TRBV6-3	TGTGCCAGCACCTTACCACAAGGACAGGCCGACACCGGGGAGCTGTTTTTT	CASTLPQGQADTGELFF
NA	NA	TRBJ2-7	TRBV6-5	TGTGCCAGCAGTTCCTGGGGAGAGCAGTACTTC	CASSSWGEQYF
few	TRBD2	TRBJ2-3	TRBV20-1	TGCAGTGCTCCCCTTAGACTAGCGGGGACCACAGATACGCAGTATTTT	CSAPLRLAGTTDTQYF
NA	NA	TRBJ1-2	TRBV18	TGTGCCAGCTCACCAATAGAACGGCCTCCGAGTGGCTACACCTTC	CASSPIERPPSGYTF
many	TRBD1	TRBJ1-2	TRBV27	TGTGCCAGCACCGGACAGGGGGACTATGGCTACACCTTC	CASTGQGDYGYTF
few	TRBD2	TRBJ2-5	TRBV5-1	TGCGCCAGCAGCTTCGGACTAGCGGAAGAGACCCAGTACTTC	CASSFGLAEETQYF
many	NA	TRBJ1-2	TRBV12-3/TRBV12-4	TGTGCCAGCAGCTACAAGGACAGAAACTATGGCTACACCTTC	CASSYKDRNYGYTF
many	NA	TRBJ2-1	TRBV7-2	TGTGCCAGCAGCTCGTTCGAGCGGATCTCCTACAATGAGCAGTTCTTC	CASSSFERISYNEQFF
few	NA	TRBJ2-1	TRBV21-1	TGTGCCAGCAGCAGAGGTGGTCTAGCGGGATCCTACAATGAGCAGTTCTTC	CASSRGGLAGSYNEQFF
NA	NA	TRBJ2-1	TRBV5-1	TGCGCCAGCAGCTCTGATCCCTTAGATACTGAGCAGTTCTTC	CASSSDPLDTEQFF
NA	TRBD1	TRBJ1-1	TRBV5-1	TGCGCCAGCAGCAGGGGACAGAGCATGAACACTGAAGCTTTCTTT	CASSRGQSMNTEAFF
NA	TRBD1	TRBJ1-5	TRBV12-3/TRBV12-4	TGTGCCAGCAGTTCTTCCGGGACAGGGAAGACTCAGCCCCAGCATTTT	CASSSSGTGKTQPQHF
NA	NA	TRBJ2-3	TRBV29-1	TGCAGCGTTGAAGACAGGGCGTATACGCAGTATTTT	CSVEDRAYTQYF
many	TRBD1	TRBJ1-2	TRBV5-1	TGCGCCAGCAGCTTGGGGGACAGGGAGAACTATGGCTACACCTTC	CASSLGDRENYGYTF
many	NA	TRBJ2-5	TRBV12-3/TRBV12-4	TGTGCCAGCAGTTTGTACCAAGAGACCCAGTACTTC	CASSLYQETQYF
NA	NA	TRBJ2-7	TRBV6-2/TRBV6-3	TGTGCCAGCACAGTATTCAACGACAGGTTGGGTCACGAGCAGTACTTC	CASTVFNDRLGHEQYF
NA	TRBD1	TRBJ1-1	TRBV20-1	TGCAGTGCTAGGGGGACAGGGGGCAACACTGAAGCTTTCTTT	CSARGTGGNTEAFF
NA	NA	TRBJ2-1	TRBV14	TGTGCCAGCAGCCAAGTACTGAGGGGCCGGGTTGAGCAGTTCTTC	CASSQVLRGRVEQFF
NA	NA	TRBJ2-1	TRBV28	TGTGCCAGCAGTCGCCCCGGGACTGGGGTCATAGGCATCTTC	CASSRPGTGVIGIF
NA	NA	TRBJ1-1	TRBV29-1	TGCAGCGTTGTTCGGGGGGCGAGCACTGAAGCTTTCTTT	CSVVRGASTEAFF
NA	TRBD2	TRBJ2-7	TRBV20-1	TGCAGTGCTGGGACTAGCGGGAGGGTTTACGAGCAGTACTTC	CSAGTSGRVYEQYF
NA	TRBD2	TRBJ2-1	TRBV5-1	TGCGCCAGCAGCCGTAGCGGGGAAGGTGAGCAGTTCTTC	CASSRSGEGEQFF
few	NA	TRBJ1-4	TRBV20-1	TGCAGTGCTAGCAAAGAGGGTTGGAATGAAAAACTGTTTTTT	CSASKEGWNEKLFF